This T cell receptor beta chain was sequenced in a study of radiotherapy plus CTLA-4 blockade in lung cancer. Only in-frame clones appear in the TCRdb table, and some are missing; sequencing was by immunoSEQ multiplex PCR. Among under 55,000 clones listed, around 80% were seen once. CDR3 size: 14 residues. Trimming pared 5 bases from V and 4 bases from J, leaving 11 bases between. CDR1 and CDR2 from the germline V gene are MDHEN and SYDVKM. The origin of this receptor is a human donor with non-small cell lung cancer who had a partial response to radiotherapy plus ipilimumab. Sequencing used peripheral blood, obtained from a patient treated with radiotherapy plus ipilimumab. The V call is TRBV28, the J call TRBJ2-2; D may be TRBD2 (6 bases). The CDR3 nucleotides read TGTGCCAGCAGTATCGGGGGAGGCACCGGGGAGCTGTTTTTT. Amino acid sequence: CASSIGGGTGELFF.